These 14 T cell receptor beta chains came from one sample sequenced in a study of siplizumab effects on memory and regulatory T cells. Sequenced by immunoSEQ multiplex PCR; TCRdb stores in-frame clones only, minus some. The sample includes 85,000 to 130,000 clones, roughly 94% of them seen just once. Sequencing was carried out using Tregs sorted from blood. The receptors were gathered from a human donor in good health.

This clone has a single count. The V gene is TRBV7-2, the J gene TRBJ2-2, with D possibly being TRBD1 or TRBD2 (5 bases each). Germline values: CDR1 SGHTA, CDR2 FQGNSA. The CDR3 runs to 13 residues. Trimming removed 5 bases at V and 8 bases at J, with 12 bases between. CDR3: CASSPLGPGELFF. Here the CDR3 DNA reads TGTGCCAGCAGCCCGTTGGGACCAGGGGAGCTGTTTTTT.

The gene calls are TRBV27 and TRBJ1-5, with a possible D match to TRBD1 (6 bases). The germline V gene encodes CDR1 MNHEY and CDR2 SMNVEV (reference sequence). CDR3 length: 14 amino acids. V lost 6 bases and J lost 2, with 11 bases in between. CDR3 loop: CASRINRGNQPQHF. The CDR3 coding sequence is TGTGCCAGCAGGATAAACAGGGGCAATCAGCCCCAGCATTTT.

The chain links TRBV5-5 to TRBJ2-2; TRBD1 or TRBD2 may be the D gene (5 bases each). The CDR3 has 15 amino acids. Germline lookup yields CDR1 SGHKS and CDR2 YYEKEE (reference sequence). Trimming shortened V by 0 bases and J by 4 bases, and 10 bases separated the two germline ends. CDR3 in amino acids: CASSLAGRSTGELFF. The DNA for the CDR3 is TGTGCCAGCAGCTTGGCGGGACGGTCCACCGGGGAGCTGTTTTTT.

This chain connects TRBV2 to TRBJ2-7; no reliable D call. The V gene's germline CDR1 is SNHLY and CDR2 FYNNEI. V dropped 3 bases and J dropped 3 bases, with 9 bases sitting between them. This CDR3 has 13 amino acids. The CDR3 is CASSEVHFYEQYF. DNA of the CDR3: TGTGCCAGCAGTGAGGTTCATTTCTACGAGCAGTACTTC.

This chain connects TRBV15 to TRBJ2-1; 16 bases match TRBD2. This CDR3 is 16 amino acids long. Trimming at V came to 2 bases and at J to 9 bases, leaving 4 bases not matched to a gene. The germline V gene has CDR1 LNHNV and CDR2 YYDKDF (reference sequence). The CDR3 DNA reads TGTGCCACCAGCAGAACGGGACTAGCGGGAGGGGGTGAGCAGTTCTTC. Translation gives CATSRTGLAGGGEQFF. The complete variable domain, with remaining parts taken from reference TRBV15 and TRBJ2-1, reads DAMVIQNPRYQVTQFGKPVTLSCSQTLNHNVMYWYQQKSSQAPKLLFHYYDKDFNNEADTPDNFQSRRPNTSFCFLDIRSPGLGDTAMYLCATSRTGLAGGGEQFFGPGTRLTVL.

This clone was seen only once. The V and J genes are TRBV5-5 and TRBJ2-7, with D possibly being TRBD1 (6 bases). With 4 bases removed from V and 2 bases from J, the gap between germline ends came to 19 bases. The germline gives CDR1 SGHKS, CDR2 YYEKEE (reference sequence). This CDR3 has 16 residues. The CDR3 DNA is TGTGCCAGCAGCCCGAGCCCGCGGACAGCAGCCTACGAGCAGTACTTC. It codes for CASSPSPRTAAYEQYF.

This chain connects TRBV4-1 to TRBJ1-2; D call uncertain. The V end lost 4 bases, the J end lost 1 base, and 13 bases lay between the germline ends. Germline lookup yields CDR1 MGHRA and CDR2 YSYEKL. The CDR3 sequence is 15 residues long. CDR3 sequence (DNA): TGCGCCAGCAGCCTTGGCAGCCGGCTTAACTATGGCTACACCTTC. It codes for CASSLGSRLNYGYTF.

This chain uses TRBV28 with TRBJ2-2; weak D call: TRBD2 (5 bases). This CDR3 is built from 16 residues. V lost 7 bases to trimming and J lost 0 bases, with 15 bases between them. Germline V gene lookup returns CDR1 MDHEN and CDR2 SYDVKM. CDR3 nucleotide sequence: TGTGCCAGCAAAACGGCGGGCGCCACGAACACCGGGGAGCTGTTTTTT. Encoded protein: CASKTAGATNTGELFF.

This clone was found once. The chain couples TRBV29-1 to TRBJ1-1; TRBD1 aligns across 11 bases. Germline V CDR1 and CDR2: SQVTM, ANQGSEA. This CDR3 contains 17 residues. V trimming: 5 bases; J trimming: 1 base; junction bases outside the gene matches: 12. The CDR3 spells CSVFGARDRGRNTEAFF. DNA of the CDR3: TGCAGCGTTTTTGGAGCCCGGGACAGGGGGAGGAACACTGAAGCTTTCTTT. The full variable domain, with the rest looked up from reference TRBV29-1 and TRBJ1-1, is SAVISQKPSRDICQRGTSLTIQCQVDSQVTMMFWYRQQPGQSLTLIATANQGSEATYESGFVIDKFPISRPNLTFSTLTVSNMSPEDSSIYLCSVFGARDRGRNTEAFFGQGTRLTVV.

The rearrangement links TRBV2 to TRBJ1-4; D is ambiguous. Germline CDR1 and CDR2: SNHLY and FYNNEI. Trimming took 4 bases from V and 8 from J, leaving 17 bases between them. The CDR3 has 15 amino acids. CDR3 DNA: TGTGCCAGCAGTGCCCGGGTCCCGGTAAAAGAAAAACTGTTTTTT. This codes for CASSARVPVKEKLFF.

J is TRBJ1-4 and V is TRBV5-8, with D possibly TRBD1 on 5 matching bases. CDR1 and CDR2 (germline): SGHTS, YDEGEE. V gave up 2 bases and J gave up 5 bases, with 10 bases separating them. The CDR3 contains 14 residues. CDR3 in amino acids: CASSLRGRNEKLFF. The CDR3 DNA is TGTGCCAGCAGCTTACGGGGGAGAAATGAAAAACTGTTTTTT.

The chain has TRBV2 and TRBJ2-5, with 8 bases that match TRBD1. This CDR3 comprises 13 residues. V lost 6 bases to trimming and J lost 3 bases; unmatched junction nucleotides: 3. Germline V gives CDR1 SNHLY, CDR2 FYNNEI. For the CDR3, the DNA is TGTGCCAGCAGGGGGACAGGAAAAGAGACCCAGTACTTC. This gives the protein CASRGTGKETQYF.

The J gene is TRBJ1-2, the V gene TRBV7-9, with 9 bases that match TRBD1. V dropped 5 bases and J dropped 8; count of bases not matched to a gene: 9. Looked up from germline, CDR1 is SEHNR and CDR2 is FQNEAQ (reference sequence). The CDR3 loop spans 14 amino acids. CDR3 protein: CASSPGQGIGGYTF. The CDR3 nucleotides read TGTGCCAGCAGCCCCGGACAGGGGATAGGAGGCTACACCTTC.

V is TRBV6-5 and J is TRBJ1-1; no clear D. Trimming removed 6 bases from V and 6 bases from J, with 8 bases in between. The CDR3 runs 11 residues. The germline gives CDR1 MNHEY, CDR2 SVGAGI. The CDR3 spells CASSRGPEAFF. CDR3 sequence (DNA): TGTGCCAGCAGCCGCGGTCCTGAAGCTTTCTTT.